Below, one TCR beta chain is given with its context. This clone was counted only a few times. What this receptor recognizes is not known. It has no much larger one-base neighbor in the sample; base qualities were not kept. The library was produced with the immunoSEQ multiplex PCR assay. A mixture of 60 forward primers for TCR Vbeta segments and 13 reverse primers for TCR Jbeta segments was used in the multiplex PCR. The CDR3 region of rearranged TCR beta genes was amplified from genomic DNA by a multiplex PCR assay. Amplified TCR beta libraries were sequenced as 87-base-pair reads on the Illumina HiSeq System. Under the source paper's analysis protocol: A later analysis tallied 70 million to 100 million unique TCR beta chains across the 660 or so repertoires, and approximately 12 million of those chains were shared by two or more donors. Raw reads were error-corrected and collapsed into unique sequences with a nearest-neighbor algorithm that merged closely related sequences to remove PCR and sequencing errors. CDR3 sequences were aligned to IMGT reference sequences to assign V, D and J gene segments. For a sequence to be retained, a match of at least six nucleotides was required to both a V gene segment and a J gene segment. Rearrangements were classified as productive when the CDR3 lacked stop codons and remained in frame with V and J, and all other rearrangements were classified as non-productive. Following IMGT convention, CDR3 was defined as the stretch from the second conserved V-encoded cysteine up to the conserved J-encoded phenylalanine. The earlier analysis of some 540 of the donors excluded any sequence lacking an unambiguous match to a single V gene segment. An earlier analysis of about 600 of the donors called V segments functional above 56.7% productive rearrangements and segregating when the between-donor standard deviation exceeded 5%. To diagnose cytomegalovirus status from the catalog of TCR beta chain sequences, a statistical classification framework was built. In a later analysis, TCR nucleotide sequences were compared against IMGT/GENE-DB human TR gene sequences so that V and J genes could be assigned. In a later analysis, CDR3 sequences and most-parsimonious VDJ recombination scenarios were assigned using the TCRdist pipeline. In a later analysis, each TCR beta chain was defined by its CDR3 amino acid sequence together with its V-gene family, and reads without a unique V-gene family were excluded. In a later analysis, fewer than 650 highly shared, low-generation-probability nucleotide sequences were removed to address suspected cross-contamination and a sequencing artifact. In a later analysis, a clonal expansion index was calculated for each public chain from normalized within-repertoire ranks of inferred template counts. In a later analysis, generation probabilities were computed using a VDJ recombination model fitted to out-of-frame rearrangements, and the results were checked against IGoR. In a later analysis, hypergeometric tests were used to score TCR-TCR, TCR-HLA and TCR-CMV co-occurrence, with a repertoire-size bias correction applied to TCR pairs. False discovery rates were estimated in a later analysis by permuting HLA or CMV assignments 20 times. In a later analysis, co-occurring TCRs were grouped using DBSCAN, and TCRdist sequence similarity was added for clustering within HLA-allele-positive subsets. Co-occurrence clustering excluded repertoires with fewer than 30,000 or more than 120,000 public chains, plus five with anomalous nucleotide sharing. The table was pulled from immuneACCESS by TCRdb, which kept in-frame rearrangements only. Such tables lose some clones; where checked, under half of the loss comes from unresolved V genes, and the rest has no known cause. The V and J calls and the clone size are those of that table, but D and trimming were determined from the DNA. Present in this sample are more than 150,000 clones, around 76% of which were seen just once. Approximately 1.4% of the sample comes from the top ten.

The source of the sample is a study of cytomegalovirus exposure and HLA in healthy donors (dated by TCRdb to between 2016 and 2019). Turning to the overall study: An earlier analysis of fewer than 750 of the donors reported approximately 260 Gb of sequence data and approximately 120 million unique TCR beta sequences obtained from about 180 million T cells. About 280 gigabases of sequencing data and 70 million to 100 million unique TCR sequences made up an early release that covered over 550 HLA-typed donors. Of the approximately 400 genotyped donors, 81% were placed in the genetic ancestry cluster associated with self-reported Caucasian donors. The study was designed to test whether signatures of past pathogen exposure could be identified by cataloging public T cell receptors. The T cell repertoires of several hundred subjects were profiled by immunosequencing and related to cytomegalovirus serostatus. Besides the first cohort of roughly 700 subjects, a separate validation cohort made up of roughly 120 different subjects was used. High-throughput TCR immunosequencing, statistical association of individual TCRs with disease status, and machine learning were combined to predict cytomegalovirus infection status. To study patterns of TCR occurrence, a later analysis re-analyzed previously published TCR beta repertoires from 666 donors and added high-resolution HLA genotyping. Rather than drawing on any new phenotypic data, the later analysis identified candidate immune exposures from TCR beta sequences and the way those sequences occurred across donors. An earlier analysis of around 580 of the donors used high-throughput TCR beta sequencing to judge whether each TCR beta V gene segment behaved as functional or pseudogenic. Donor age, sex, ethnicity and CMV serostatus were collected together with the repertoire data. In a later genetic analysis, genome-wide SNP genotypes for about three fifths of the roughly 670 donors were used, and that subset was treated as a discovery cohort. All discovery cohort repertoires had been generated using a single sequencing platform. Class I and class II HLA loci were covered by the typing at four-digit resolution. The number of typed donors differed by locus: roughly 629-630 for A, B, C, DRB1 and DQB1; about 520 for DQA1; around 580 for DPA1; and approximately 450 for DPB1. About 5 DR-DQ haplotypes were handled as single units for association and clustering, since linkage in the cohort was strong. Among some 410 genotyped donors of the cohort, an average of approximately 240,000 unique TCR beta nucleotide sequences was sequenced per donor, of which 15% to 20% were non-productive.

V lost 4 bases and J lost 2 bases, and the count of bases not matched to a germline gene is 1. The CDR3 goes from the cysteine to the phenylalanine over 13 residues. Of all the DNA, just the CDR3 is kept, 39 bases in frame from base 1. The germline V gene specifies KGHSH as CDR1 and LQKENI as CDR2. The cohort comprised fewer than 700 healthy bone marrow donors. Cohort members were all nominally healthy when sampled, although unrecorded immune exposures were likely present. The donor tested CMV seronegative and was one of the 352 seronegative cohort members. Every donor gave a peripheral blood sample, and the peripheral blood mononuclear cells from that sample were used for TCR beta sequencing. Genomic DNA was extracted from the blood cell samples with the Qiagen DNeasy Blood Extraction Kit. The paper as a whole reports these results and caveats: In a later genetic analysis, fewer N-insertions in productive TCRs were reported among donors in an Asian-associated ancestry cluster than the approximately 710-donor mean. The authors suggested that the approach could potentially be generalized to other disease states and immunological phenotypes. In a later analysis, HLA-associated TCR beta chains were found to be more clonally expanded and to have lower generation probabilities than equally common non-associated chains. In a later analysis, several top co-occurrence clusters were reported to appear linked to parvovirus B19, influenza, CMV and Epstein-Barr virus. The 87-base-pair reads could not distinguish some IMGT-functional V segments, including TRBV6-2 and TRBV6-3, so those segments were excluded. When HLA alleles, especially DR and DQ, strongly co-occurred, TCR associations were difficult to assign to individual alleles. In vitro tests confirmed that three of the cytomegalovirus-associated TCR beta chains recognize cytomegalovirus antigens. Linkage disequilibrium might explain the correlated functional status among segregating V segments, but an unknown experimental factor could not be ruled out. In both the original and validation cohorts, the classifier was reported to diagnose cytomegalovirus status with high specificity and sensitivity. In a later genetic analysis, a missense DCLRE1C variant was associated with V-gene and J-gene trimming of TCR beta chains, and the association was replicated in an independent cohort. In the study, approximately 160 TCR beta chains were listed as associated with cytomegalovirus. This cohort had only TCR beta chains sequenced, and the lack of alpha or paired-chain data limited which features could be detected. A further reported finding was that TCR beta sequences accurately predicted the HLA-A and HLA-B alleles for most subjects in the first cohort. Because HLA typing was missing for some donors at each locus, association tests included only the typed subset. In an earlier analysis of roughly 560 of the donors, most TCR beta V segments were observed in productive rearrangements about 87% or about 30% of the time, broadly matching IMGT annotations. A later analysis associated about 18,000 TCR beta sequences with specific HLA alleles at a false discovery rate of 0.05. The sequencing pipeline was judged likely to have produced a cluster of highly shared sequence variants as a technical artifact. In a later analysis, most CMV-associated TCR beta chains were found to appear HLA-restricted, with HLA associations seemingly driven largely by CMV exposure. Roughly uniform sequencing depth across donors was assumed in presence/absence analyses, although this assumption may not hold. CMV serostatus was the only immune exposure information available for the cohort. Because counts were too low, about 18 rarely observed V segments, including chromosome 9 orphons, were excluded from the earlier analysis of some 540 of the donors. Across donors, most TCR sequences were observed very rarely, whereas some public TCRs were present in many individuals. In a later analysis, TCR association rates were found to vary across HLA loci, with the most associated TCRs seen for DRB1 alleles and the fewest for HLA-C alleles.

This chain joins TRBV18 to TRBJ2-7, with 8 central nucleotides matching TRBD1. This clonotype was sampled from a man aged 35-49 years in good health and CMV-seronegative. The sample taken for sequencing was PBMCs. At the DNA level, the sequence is TGTGCCAGCTCACGGGGACAGGCCTACGAGCAGTACTTC. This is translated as CASSRGQAYEQYF. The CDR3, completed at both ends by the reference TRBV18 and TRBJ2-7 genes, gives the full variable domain NAGVMQNPRHLVRRRGQEARLRCSPMKGHSHVYWYRQLPEEGLKFMVYLQKENIIDESGMPKERFSAEFPKEGPSILRIQQVVRGDSAAYFCASSRGQAYEQYFGPGTRLTVT.